This T cell receptor (beta chain) was observed in a study of T-cell memory formation after mild COVID-19. Study-wide context: TCR clusters showed largely donor specificity.

Study-level results: The finding that pre-infection memory included some responding clones suggested that cross-reactive memory joined. Clones that shrank (day 15 to 85) were balanced CD4/CD8, whereas later expanders leaned CD4+.

Concerning this clonotype: Its antigen is unknown.

It was 5'RACE with constant-segment primers that produced the TCR alpha and TCR beta cDNA libraries, which carried sample barcodes and UMIs. MiXCR, run by TCRdb on the 5' RACE reads, gives a single entry per CDR3 protein. The sample carries under 350,000 distinct CDR3 sequences, roughly 16% recorded once. The V segment lost 7 bases and the J segment 4 bases; nucleotides outside the gene matches: 5. The V gene's germline CDR1 is SGHTA and CDR2 FQGNSA. This CDR3 is built from 13 residues. The source material was PBMCs or a T cell subset sorted from them (not recorded which). The rearrangement uses TRBV7-2 and TRBJ2-3, with 7 bases aligning to TRBD2. The receptor was derived from a man aged 18 to 29 who had mild COVID-19 (a few samples of this study predate the infection). Cell type and time point are not known. The CDR3, as DNA: TGTGCCAGCAAACCCGCGGGGGCAGATACGCAGTATTTT. It specifies CASKPAGADTQYF.